This entry concerns a single TCR beta chain. MiXCR, applied by TCRdb to the 5' RACE reads, yields one record per CDR3 protein. The sample has roughly 130,000 distinct CDR3 sequences, about 6% seen once. The data belong to a study of T-cell memory formation after mild COVID-19. The CDR3 extends over 13 amino acids. Germline values: CDR1 MNHNY, CDR2 SVGAGI (reference sequence). The V end was cut by 2 bases, the J end by 3 bases, with 7 bases between. The chain employs TRBV6-6 and TRBJ1-1; no reliable D call. The TCR sequence derives from an adult woman who had mild COVID-19 (a few samples of this study predate the infection). Cell type and time point are not known. The sequencing input was PBMCs or a T cell subset sorted from them (not recorded which). The CDR3 bases are TGTGCCAGCAGTTACGGCATTTACACTGAAGCTTTCTTT. As protein: CASSYGIYTEAFF.